This TCR beta chain was captured in a study of response to subunit inactivated influenza vaccine. Study-wide results and caveats: The study's authors posited that every seasonal influenza vaccination enlists few new T cells.

TCRdb re-called the RT-PCR reads with MiXCR, one entry per CDR3 protein. The repertoire consists of hundreds of thousands of distinct CDR3 sequences, with 12% occurring once and the leading ten covering more than 8.5%. This CDR3 is 15 amino acids long. Unmatched junction bases numbered 8, after V lost 3 bases and J lost 7 bases. The germline gives CDR1 LNHNV, CDR2 YYDKDF (reference sequence). Concerning this clonotype itself: Antigen: not known.

The chain joins TRBV15 to TRBJ2-2; 7 nucleotides match TRBD2. The origin of this receptor is a man between 45 and 60 years old who received an inactivated influenza vaccine. The source was PBMCs from blood, collected on the day of vaccination. The CDR3 DNA follows: TGTGCCACCAGCAGTCGAACTGGGGGGGGCGGGGAGCTGTTTTTT. It translates to CATSSRTGGGGELFF.